Listed here are 9 T cell receptor beta chains from one sample, sequenced in a study of CD8 T cells in Susac syndrome. Reverse transcription of roughly 0.5 to 1 ug RNA was carried out with random hexamers. TCRdb called the immunoSEQ multiplex PCR reads again in MiXCR, with one record for every CDR3 protein. The table has roughly 150,000 distinct CDR3 sequences, approximately 95% seen once; the top ten hold roughly 0.099%. Sequencing input: CD4+ T cells from PBMCs. Receptors were obtained from a human donor with multiple sclerosis.

This rearrangement joins TRBV5-5 to TRBJ2-3; 13 bases are shared with TRBD2. Trimming removed 4 bases from V and 6 bases from J; junction bases left unmatched: 5. This CDR3 is 15 amino acids long. CDR1 SGHKS and CDR2 YYEKEE come from the germline V gene (reference sequence). DNA of the CDR3: TGTGCCAGCAGCCCGGGACTAGCGGGATCGGATACGCAGTATTTT. This translates into CASSPGLAGSDTQYF.

In DNA, the CDR3 is TGTGCCAGCAGCTCCGCGAGGCGAGGGGGACCAGCCAAAAACATTCAGTACTTC. Its protein is CASSSARRGGPAKNIQYF. The rearrangement uses TRBV7-8 and TRBJ2-4, with TRBD1 as a possible D gene (6 bases). Germline loops: CDR1 SGHVS, CDR2 FQNEAQ. CDR3 length: 18 residues. Trimming shortened V by 4 bases and J by 0 bases, and 19 bases separated the two germline ends. The whole variable domain, filled in from reference TRBV7-8 and TRBJ2-4, reads GAGVSQSPRYKVAKRGQDVALRCDPISGHVSLFWYQQALGQGPEFLTYFQNEAQLDKSGLPSDRFFAERPEGSVSTLKIQRTQQEDSAVYLCASSSARRGGPAKNIQYFGAGTRLSVL.

Only one count was recorded for this clonotype. The V and J genes are TRBV2 and TRBJ2-7, with D perhaps assigned TRBD1 or TRBD2 (7 bases each). The CDR3 runs 15 residues. Per germline, CDR1 SNHLY and CDR2 FYNNEI. Trimming removed 4 bases at V and 6 bases at J, with 19 bases between. CDR3 residues: CASSGQGGPESEQYF. The CDR3 nucleotides read TGTGCCAGCAGTGGACAGGGAGGGCCGGAGAGCGAGCAGTACTTC.

The chain combines TRBV30 with TRBJ1-1; weak D call: TRBD1 (6 bases). CDR1 is GTSNPN, CDR2 SVGIG, per germline (reference sequence). V lost 4 bases, J lost 4 bases, and 13 bases lay in between. The CDR3 has 13 amino acids. Here the CDR3 reads CAWNNQGSTEAFF. In nucleotides, the CDR3 is TGTGCCTGGAATAATCAGGGGTCCACTGAAGCTTTCTTT.

This chain's CDR3 is CASSQTGQGAFSEQYF. The CDR3 coding sequence is TGTGCCAGCAGTCAAACTGGACAGGGGGCGTTTTCCGAGCAGTACTTC. This rearrangement joins TRBV27 to TRBJ2-7, with TRBD1 matching 11 bases. V dropped 5 bases and J dropped 6; count of bases not matched to a gene: 12. The germline gives CDR1 MNHEY, CDR2 SMNVEV (reference sequence). There are 16 residues in the CDR3.

This chain connects TRBV27 to TRBJ2-7; 7 bases align to TRBD2. V was pared by 4 bases and J by 0 bases, with 9 bases of the junction left unmatched. The CDR3 contains 16 residues. Germline-derived CDR1 and CDR2 are MNHEY and SMNVEV (reference sequence). The CDR3 DNA follows: TGTGCCAGCAGTTCAAGAGCGGGACTGAGCTCCTACGAGCAGTACTTC. It encodes CASSSRAGLSSYEQYF.

The chain has TRBV29-1 and TRBJ2-5; D is possibly TRBD1 or TRBD2 (5 bases each). The CDR3 covers 13 residues. Germline CDR1 is SQVTM and CDR2 is ANQGSEA. V gave up 1 base and J gave up 5 bases, with 11 bases separating them. The CDR3 loop is CSVEAGRGETQYF. Here the CDR3 DNA reads TGCAGCGTTGAAGCGGGGCGAGGCGAGACCCAGTACTTC.

The genes are TRBV20-1 and TRBJ2-7; D is perhaps TRBD2 (6 bases). V dropped 5 bases and J dropped 6 bases, with 20 bases sitting between them. CDR1 and CDR2 (germline): DFQATT, SNEGSKA (reference sequence). CDR3 length: 14 residues. The CDR3 reads CSAGTHGTPGEQYF. CDR3 sequence (DNA): TGCAGTGCTGGAACTCACGGGACTCCCGGCGAGCAGTACTTC.

The rearrangement joins TRBV21-1 to TRBJ2-7; the D call TRBD1 from the table was never checked on the DNA. TRBV21-1 is reported as a pseudogene. CDR3 length: 13 residues. CDR3 sequence: CASTEGGSHEQYF. As DNA, the CDR3 is TGTGCCAGCACAGAAGGGGGGTCTCACGAGCAGTACTTC.